A single T cell receptor beta chain is shown here with its context. Profiled with immunoSEQ multiplex PCR; TCRdb holds only in-frame clones, not every one. The table includes approximately 140,000 clones, about 90% detected once. The sample belongs to a study of T cell responses to AZD1222 COVID-19 vaccine. Pooling of second doses given at about 4 or about 12 weeks was done. The sequence was collected from an adult who received the AZD1222 COVID-19 vaccine. The material sequenced was peripheral blood, taken 28 days after the second AZD1222 dose.

The CDR3 bases are TGTGCCAGCAGCTTGGACAGGGAGAGGAACGGGGAGCTGTTTTTT. It yields the protein CASSLDRERNGELFF. The chain carries TRBV5-5 and TRBJ2-2; tentative D call: TRBD1 (6 bases). Germline-derived CDR1 and CDR2 are SGHKS and YYEKEE (reference sequence). There are 15 residues in the CDR3. V lost 0 bases to trimming and J lost 7 bases, with 13 bases between them.